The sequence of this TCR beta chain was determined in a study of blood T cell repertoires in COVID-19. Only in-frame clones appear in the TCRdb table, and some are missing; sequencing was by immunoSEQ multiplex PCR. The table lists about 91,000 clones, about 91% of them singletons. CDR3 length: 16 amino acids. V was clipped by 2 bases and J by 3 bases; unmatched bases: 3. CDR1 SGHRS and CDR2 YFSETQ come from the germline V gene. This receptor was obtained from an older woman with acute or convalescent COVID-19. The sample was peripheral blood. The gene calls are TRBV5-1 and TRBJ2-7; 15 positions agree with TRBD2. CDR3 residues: CASSFGLAGGIYEQYF. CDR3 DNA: TGCGCCAGCAGCTTTGGACTAGCGGGAGGGATCTACGAGCAGTACTTC.